This record looks at one T cell receptor beta chain sequence and its context. Trimming removed 1 base from V and 5 bases from J, with 15 bases in between. Germline CDR1 and CDR2: SGHNT and YYREEE (reference sequence). CDR3 length: 15 amino acids. The data derive from a study of blood T cell repertoires in COVID-19. Original data processing: The authors estimated nucleated cell counts from reference gene primer amplification. Here immunoSEQ multiplex PCR was the method, and the copy in TCRdb shows in-frame clones only, minus some. That table furnishes V, J and clone size, whereas the DNA furnished D and trimming. The sample lists approximately 120,000 clones, about 88% occurring once.

Sequences were obtained from peripheral blood. The V gene is TRBV5-4, the J gene TRBJ2-5, with D possibly matching TRBD1 (7 bases). The sequence was collected from a woman of 80 years or more with acute or convalescent COVID-19. The CDR3 sequence: CASSLYLTGRETQYF. CDR3 DNA: TGTGCCAGCAGCTTGTATCTGACAGGGAGGGAGACCCAGTACTTC.